One T cell receptor (beta chain) is described in this entry. Its antigen is unknown. No base qualities exist here, and no much larger clone lies one base off it. Donors formed part of the validation cohort, which comprised 120 or so subjects and was distinct from the first cohort of 670 or so subjects. These data originate in a study of cytomegalovirus exposure and HLA in healthy donors (dated by TCRdb to about 2017). Regarding the research as a whole: According to a later analysis, one platform produced both the roughly 120 validation repertoires and the 670 or so repertoires of the first cohort. The aim of the study was to test whether cataloging public T cell receptors could identify signatures of past pathogen exposure. In addition to the first cohort of 650 to 750 subjects, a separate validation cohort of approximately 110 different subjects was used. To predict cytomegalovirus infection status, the study combined high-throughput TCR immunosequencing, statistical association of individual TCRs with disease status, and machine learning. General conclusions and limits of the study: Of the cluster scores, roughly 95% were above 0 in a later analysis, which found that TCRs clustered in the first cohort also tended to co-occur in the 120 validation repertoires. A few of the identified cytomegalovirus-associated TCR beta chains were confirmed in vitro to be specific for cytomegalovirus antigens. A later analysis had no HLA typing for the validation cohort, so co-occurrence there was scored across all 130 or so repertoires. A total of roughly 160 TCR beta chains were listed by the study as associated with cytomegalovirus. While some public TCRs were present in many individuals, most TCR sequences turned up only very rarely across donors. It was suggested by the authors that the approach could potentially be generalized to other disease states and immunological phenotypes. The classifier was reported to diagnose cytomegalovirus status with high specificity and sensitivity in both the original cohort and the validation cohort.

Library method: the immunoSEQ multiplex PCR assay. Regarding the original processing steps: A statistical classification framework was built to diagnose cytomegalovirus status from the catalog of TCR beta chain sequences. TCRdb re-hosts the immuneACCESS table, in-frame sequences only. Its copies lack some clones; in the studies checked, an unresolved V gene accounts for under half of them, and the cause for the rest is not known. V and J calls and clone size come straight from that table; D and trimming were deduced from the DNA. Counted in this sample were about 49,000 clones; roughly nine tenths of them appeared once. The ten biggest clones cover over 1.3% of the sample. Deletion took 6 bases off V and 4 bases off J, with a span of 6 bases between the germline ends. The CDR3 starts with the cysteine, ends with the phenylalanine, and has 11 residues. Only the CDR3 region is kept as DNA, spanning 33 bases read in frame from base 1. Via the germline V gene, CDR1 is SGHVS and CDR2 FQNEAQ.

The sequenced material came from PBMCs. The chain couples TRBV7-8 to TRBJ2-5; no D segment can be confidently identified. The origin of this receptor is a man aged 18 to 30 in good health and CMV-seronegative. The CDR3 in this case is CASRVGETQYF. The DNA is as follows: TGTGCCAGCAGGGTCGGAGAGACCCAGTACTTC.